Sequencing of this T cell receptor (beta chain) was carried out in a study of Graves' ophthalmopathy and Graves' hyperthyroidism. Study results and caveats: Among thyroid clonotypes expanded above 0.001 frequency, most also appeared in blood.

Germline CDR1 SGHNT, CDR2 YENEEA. The length of the CDR3 is 14 residues. V shed 4 bases, J shed 5 bases, and the junction held 5 bases outside the gene matches. This clonotype was recorded at least ten times. Its antigen is undetermined. Moderately to severely active ophthalmopathy under 3 months, CAS at least 3, NOSPECS at least 4. Using RNA transcripts, the TCR beta CDR3 regions were amplified. HTBI-primed first-round RT-PCR preceded second-round multiplex PCR. Each CDR3 protein gets one entry after TCRdb re-called the multiplex PCR reads with MiXCR. The sample records 500,000 to 800,000 distinct CDR3 sequences, 35% to 45% being singletons.

The J gene is TRBJ1-3, the V gene TRBV11-3, with 7 positions matching TRBD1. This TCR was sampled from an adult man with Graves' ophthalmopathy. Sequencing was performed on peripheral blood. CDR3 in amino acids: CASSSRQGRNTIYF. CDR3 DNA sequence: TGTGCCAGCAGCTCCCGACAGGGCCGAAACACCATATATTTT. The full variable domain, with the rest looked up from reference TRBV11-3 and TRBJ1-3, is EAGVVQSPRYKIIEKKQPVAFWCNPISGHNTLYWYLQNLGQGPELLIRYENEEAVDDSQLPKDRFSAERLKGVDSTLKIQPAELGDSAVYLCASSSRQGRNTIYFGEGSWLTVV.